This paragraph covers one T cell receptor (beta chain) sequence. These data are taken from a study of blood T cells in healthy people across ages. Peripheral blood from each donor was collected in a volume of about 10 milliliters. A J-beta primer mix and a sample-barcoded 5' primer were used in a second PCR of about 7 to 12 cycles. TCRdb ran MiXCR on the 5' RACE reads and lists one entry per CDR3 protein. The table lists about 620,000 distinct CDR3 sequences, roughly half of them singletons. V lost 5 bases and J lost 9; bases outside the gene matches: 6. The CDR3 is made up of 13 amino acids. Germline CDR1 is MNHEY and CDR2 is SMNVEV (reference sequence).

V usage is TRBV27 and J usage is TRBJ2-1, with 8 bases aligning to TRBD1. The sample was blood. The sequence came from a woman older than 75 in good health. CDR3 nucleotide sequence: TGTGCCAGCAGTATAAAACAGGGGGTTGAGCAGTTCTTC. It specifies CASSIKQGVEQFF.